The next 10 T cell receptor beta chains were all read from a single sample in a study of CD8+CD57+ T cells in acquired aplastic anemia. Genomic DNA templated the TCR beta VDJ and CDR3 profiling. TCRdb independently ran MiXCR on the reads; one entry per CDR3 protein. In the table there are some 280,000 distinct CDR3 sequences, 56% of which are singletons. Sequencing was done on a sample of sorted CD4+, CD8+, or CD8+CD57+ T cells (not recorded which) from PBMCs. These receptors all stem from a human donor with severe aplastic anemia or a healthy control (not recorded which).

This chain connects TRBV7-2 to TRBJ2-7; possibly TRBD1 for D (5 bases). The CDR3 is 14 amino acids. The germline V gene encodes CDR1 SGHTA and CDR2 FQGNSA. The V end was cut by 3 bases, the J end by 5 bases, with 14 bases between. CDR3 residues: CASSLGLRNDEQYF. The CDR3 DNA is TGTGCCAGCAGCTTGGGGCTGCGGAACGACGAGCAGTACTTC.

The CDR3 spells CASSPATGLLEQYF. In DNA, the CDR3 is TGTGCCAGCAGCCCGGCGACAGGGTTGCTCGAGCAGTACTTC. This rearrangement joins TRBV7-3 to TRBJ2-7; 7 nucleotides line up with TRBD1. The CDR3 runs to 14 residues. V lost 5 bases and J lost 6; bases outside the gene matches: 10. The V gene's germline CDR1 is SGHTA and CDR2 FQGTGA.

This clonotype was seen ten or more times. This chain joins TRBV6-1 and TRBJ2-7, with D unclear. Looked up from germline, CDR1 is MNHNS and CDR2 is SASEGT. V was clipped by 0 bases and J by 6 bases, with 9 bases between them. The CDR3 sequence is 13 residues long. The CDR3 DNA follows: TGTGCCAGCAGTGAAGCTAGTGAATCCGAGCAGTACTTC. It specifies CASSEASESEQYF.

The chain links TRBV9 to TRBJ1-4; no clear D. Trimming took off 4 bases at V and 6 bases at J, with 16 bases between the two ends. There are 15 residues in the CDR3. Germline CDR1 is SGDLS and CDR2 is YYNGEE. The CDR3 loop reads CASSPDSRYDEKLFF. In DNA, the CDR3 is TGTGCCAGCAGCCCAGACTCCCGGTACGATGAAAAACTGTTTTTT.

In its sample, this clonotype was seen a few times. This chain connects TRBV2 to TRBJ1-1; possible D gene TRBD1, 6 bases. This CDR3 comprises 14 residues. CDR1 and CDR2 (germline): SNHLY, FYNNEI. Deletions cut 8 bases from V and 0 bases from J, with 13 bases between. The CDR3 is CASSPGHMNTEAFF. The CDR3 nucleotides are TGTGCCAGCTCTCCGGGACACATGAACACTGAAGCTTTCTTT.

This rearrangement joins TRBV7-9 to TRBJ2-1, with D perhaps matching TRBD1 or TRBD2 (7 bases each). CDR1 is SEHNR, CDR2 FQNEAQ, per germline (reference sequence). Trimming stripped 5 bases from V and 4 bases from J, with 21 bases between. The CDR3 runs to 17 residues. DNA of the CDR3: TGTGCCAGCAGCCGAGAGACAGGGTTGGGGGGGTACAATGAGCAGTTCTTC. Amino acid sequence: CASSRETGLGGYNEQFF.

The chain joins TRBV10-2 to TRBJ1-2; maybe TRBD1 (5 bases). Germline V lookup: CDR1 WSHSY, CDR2 SAAADI. This CDR3 contains 15 residues. Trimming took 6 bases from V and 0 from J, leaving 14 bases between them. The CDR3 is CASRRDHRANYGYTF. The CDR3 DNA reads as TGCGCCAGCAGACGGGACCACCGGGCTAACTATGGCTACACCTTC.

This clonotype was picked up a small number of times. The genes are TRBV20-1 and TRBJ2-3; D not resolved. Germline V lookup: CDR1 DFQATT, CDR2 SNEGSKA (reference sequence). V was cut by 0 bases and J by 8 bases, with 0 bases left in between. The CDR3 is 9 residues long. CDR3 protein: CSARDTQYF. CDR3 DNA: TGCAGTGCTAGAGATACGCAGTATTTT.

With respect to this clonotype: The junction departs from germline at one end; a sequencing error may be responsible. The chain uses TRBV7-7 and TRBJ2-3; TRBD2 aligns across 8 bases. The germline V gene has CDR1 SSHAT and CDR2 FNYEAQ (reference sequence). This CDR3 has 15 residues. CDR3 coding DNA: TGTGCTAGCAGCCCTGGACTAGCCATGAGAGATACGCAGTATTTT. Translated: CASSPGLAMRDTQYF.

V is TRBV5-1 and J is TRBJ2-2; 7 nucleotides align to TRBD2. Losses at the gene ends were 4 bases for V and 4 bases for J; bases not matched to a gene: 7. The CDR3 runs to 15 residues. Germline values: CDR1 SGHRS, CDR2 YFSETQ. Written as DNA, the CDR3 is TGCGCCAGCAGCCAAGGGACGGGAGGCACCGGGGAGCTGTTTTTT. Protein: CASSQGTGGTGELFF.